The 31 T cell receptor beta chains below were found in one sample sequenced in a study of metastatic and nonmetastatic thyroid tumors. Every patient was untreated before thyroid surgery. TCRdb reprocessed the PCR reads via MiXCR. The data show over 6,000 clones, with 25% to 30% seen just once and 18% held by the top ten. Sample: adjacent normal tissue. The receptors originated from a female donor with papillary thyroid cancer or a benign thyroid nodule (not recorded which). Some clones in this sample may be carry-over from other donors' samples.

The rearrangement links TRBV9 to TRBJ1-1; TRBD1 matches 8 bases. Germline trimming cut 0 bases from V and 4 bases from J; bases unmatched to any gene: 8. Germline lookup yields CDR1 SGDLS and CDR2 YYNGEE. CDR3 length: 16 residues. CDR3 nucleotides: TGTGCCAGCAGCGTAGTTATCAACACAGGGGGCACTGAAGCTTTCTTT. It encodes CASSVVINTGGTEAFF.

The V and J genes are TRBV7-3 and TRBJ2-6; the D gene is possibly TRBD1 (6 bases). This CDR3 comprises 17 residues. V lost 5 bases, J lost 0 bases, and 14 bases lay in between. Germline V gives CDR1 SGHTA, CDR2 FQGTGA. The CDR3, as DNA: TGTGCCAGCAGCCCGAAGACAGGAATCTCTGGGGCCAACGTCCTGACTTTC. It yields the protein CASSPKTGISGANVLTF.

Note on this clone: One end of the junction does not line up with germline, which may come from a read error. Here the CDR3 DNA reads TGTGCCAGCATTTACTCTAACGACAGGGATTCACCCCTAAACTTT. This gives the protein CASIYSNDRDSPLNF. The chain joins TRBV6-9 to TRBJ1-6; 7 bases are shared with TRBD1. The CDR3 consists of 15 residues. Germline V CDR1 and CDR2: MNHGY, SVAAGI.

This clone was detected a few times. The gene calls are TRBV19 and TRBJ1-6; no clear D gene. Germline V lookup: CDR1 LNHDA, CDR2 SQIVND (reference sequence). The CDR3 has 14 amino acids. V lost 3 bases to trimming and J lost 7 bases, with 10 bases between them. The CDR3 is CASSMSLNNSPLHF. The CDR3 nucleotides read TGTGCCAGTAGTATGAGCCTAAACAATTCACCCCTCCACTTT.

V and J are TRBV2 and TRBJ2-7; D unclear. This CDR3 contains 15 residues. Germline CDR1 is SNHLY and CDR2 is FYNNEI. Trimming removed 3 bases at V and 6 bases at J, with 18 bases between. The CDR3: CASSDGRVLTGEQYF. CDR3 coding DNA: TGTGCCAGCAGTGACGGAAGGGTCCTCACGGGCGAGCAGTACTTC.

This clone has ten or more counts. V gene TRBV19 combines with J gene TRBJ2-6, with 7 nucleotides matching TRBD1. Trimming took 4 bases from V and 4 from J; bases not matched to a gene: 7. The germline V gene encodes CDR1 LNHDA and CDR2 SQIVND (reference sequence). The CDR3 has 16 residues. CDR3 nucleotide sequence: TGTGCCAGTAGTACCTCGAGGGGGCTGGGGGCCAACGTCCTGACTTTC. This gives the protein CASSTSRGLGANVLTF.

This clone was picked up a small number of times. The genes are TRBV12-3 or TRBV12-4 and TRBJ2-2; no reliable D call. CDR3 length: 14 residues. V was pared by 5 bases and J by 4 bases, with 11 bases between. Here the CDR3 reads CASSPSEVTGELFF. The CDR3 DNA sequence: TGTGCCAGCAGTCCCTCGGAAGTCACCGGGGAGCTGTTTTTT.

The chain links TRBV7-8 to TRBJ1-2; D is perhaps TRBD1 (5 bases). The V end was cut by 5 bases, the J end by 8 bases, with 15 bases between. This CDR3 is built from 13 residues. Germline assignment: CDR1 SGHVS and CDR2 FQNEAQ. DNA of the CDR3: TGTGCCAGCAGCCTAGGGACCAGGGCAGGCTACACCTTC. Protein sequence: CASSLGTRAGYTF. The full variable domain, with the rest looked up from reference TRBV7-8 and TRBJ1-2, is GAGVSQSPRYKVAKRGQDVALRCDPISGHVSLFWYQQALGQGPEFLTYFQNEAQLDKSGLPSDRFFAERPEGSVSTLKIQRTQQEDSAVYLCASSLGTRAGYTFGSGTRLTVV.

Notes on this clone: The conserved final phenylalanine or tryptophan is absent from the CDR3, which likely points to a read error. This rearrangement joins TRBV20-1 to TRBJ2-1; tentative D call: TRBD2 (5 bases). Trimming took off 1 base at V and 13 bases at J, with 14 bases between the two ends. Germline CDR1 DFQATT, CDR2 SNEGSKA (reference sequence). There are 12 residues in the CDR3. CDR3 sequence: CSARVGESRQFS. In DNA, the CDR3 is TGCAGTGCTAGAGTCGGGGAGTCGCGTCAGTTCTCC.

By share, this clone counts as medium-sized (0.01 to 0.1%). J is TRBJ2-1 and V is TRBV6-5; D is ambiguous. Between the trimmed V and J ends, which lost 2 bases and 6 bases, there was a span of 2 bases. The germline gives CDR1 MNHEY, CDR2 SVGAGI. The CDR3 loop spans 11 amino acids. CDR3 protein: CASSYGNEQFF. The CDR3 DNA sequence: TGTGCCAGCAGTTACGGCAATGAGCAGTTCTTC.

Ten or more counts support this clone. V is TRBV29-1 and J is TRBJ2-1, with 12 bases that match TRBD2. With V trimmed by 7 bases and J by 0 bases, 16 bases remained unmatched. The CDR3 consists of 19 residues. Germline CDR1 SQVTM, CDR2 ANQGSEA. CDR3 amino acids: CSASDRKRLAGVSYNEQFF. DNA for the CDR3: TGCAGCGCATCAGACAGGAAAAGACTAGCGGGAGTCTCCTACAATGAGCAGTTCTTC.

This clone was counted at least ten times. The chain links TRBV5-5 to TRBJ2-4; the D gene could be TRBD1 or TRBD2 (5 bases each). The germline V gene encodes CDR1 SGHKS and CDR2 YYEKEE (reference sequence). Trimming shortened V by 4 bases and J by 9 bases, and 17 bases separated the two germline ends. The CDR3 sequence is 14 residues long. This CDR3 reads CASSPGTLRGIQYF. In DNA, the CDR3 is TGTGCCAGCAGCCCGGGGACGCTGAGGGGCATTCAGTACTTC.

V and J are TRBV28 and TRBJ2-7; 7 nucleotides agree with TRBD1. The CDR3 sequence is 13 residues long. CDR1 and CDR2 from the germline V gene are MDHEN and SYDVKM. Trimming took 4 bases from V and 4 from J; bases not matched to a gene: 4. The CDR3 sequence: CASSSTGVYEQYF. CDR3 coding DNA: TGTGCCAGCAGTTCCACAGGGGTATACGAGCAGTACTTC.

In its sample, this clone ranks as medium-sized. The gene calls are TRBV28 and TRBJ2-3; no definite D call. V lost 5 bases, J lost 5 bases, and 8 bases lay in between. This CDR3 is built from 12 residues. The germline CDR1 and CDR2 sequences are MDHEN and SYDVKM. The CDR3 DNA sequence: TGTGCCAGCAGTCGGCTACGAGATACGCAGTATTTT. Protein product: CASSRLRDTQYF.

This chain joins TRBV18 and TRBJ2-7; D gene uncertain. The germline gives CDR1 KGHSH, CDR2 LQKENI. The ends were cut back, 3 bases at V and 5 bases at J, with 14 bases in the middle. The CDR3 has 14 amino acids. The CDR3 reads CASSPSTRINEQYF. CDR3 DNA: TGTGCCAGCTCACCGTCTACGCGCATTAACGAGCAGTACTTC.

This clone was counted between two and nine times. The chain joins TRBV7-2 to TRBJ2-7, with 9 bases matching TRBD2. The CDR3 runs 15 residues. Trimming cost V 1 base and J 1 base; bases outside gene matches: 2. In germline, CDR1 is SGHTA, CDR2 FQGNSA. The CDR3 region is CASSLEAGGSYEQYF. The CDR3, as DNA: TGTGCCAGCAGCTTAGAGGCGGGAGGGTCCTACGAGCAGTACTTC.

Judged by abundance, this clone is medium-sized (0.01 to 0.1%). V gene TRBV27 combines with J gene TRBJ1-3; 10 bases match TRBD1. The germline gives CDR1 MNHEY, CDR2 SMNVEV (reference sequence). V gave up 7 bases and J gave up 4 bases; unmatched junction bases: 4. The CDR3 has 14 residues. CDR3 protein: CASKGQGSGNTIYF. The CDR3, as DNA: TGTGCCAGCAAGGGACAGGGGTCAGGAAACACCATATATTTT.

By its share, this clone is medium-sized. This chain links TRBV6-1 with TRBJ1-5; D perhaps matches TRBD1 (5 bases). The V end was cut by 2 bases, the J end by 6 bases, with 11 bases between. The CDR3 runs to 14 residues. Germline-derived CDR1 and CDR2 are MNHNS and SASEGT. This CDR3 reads CASSESGKSQPQHF. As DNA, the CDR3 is TGTGCCAGCAGTGAATCAGGGAAGAGTCAGCCCCAGCATTTT.

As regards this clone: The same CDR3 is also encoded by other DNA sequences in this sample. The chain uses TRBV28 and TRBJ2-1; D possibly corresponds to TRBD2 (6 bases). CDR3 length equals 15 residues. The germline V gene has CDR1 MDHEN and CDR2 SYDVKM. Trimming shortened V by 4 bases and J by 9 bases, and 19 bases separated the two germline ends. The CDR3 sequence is CASSSTSTSVGEQFF. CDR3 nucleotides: TGTGCCAGCAGTTCTACCTCGACTAGTGTGGGTGAGCAGTTCTTC.

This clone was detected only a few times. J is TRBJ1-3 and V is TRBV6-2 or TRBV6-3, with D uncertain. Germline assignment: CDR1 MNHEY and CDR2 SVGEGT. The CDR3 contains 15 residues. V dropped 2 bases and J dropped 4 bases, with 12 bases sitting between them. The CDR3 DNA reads TGTGCCAGCAGTTACACGACTGTCACCGGAAACACCATATATTTT. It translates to CASSYTTVTGNTIYF.

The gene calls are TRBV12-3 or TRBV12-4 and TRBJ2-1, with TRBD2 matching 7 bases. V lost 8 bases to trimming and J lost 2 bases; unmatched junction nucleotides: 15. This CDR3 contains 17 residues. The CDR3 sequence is CASSGGFAGITYNEQFF. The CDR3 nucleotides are TGTGCCAGCTCCGGGGGGTTTGCGGGGATAACCTACAATGAGCAGTTCTTC.

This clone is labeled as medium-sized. This CDR3 is CASSLGGYRTEAFF. CDR3 in DNA: TGTGCCAGCAGCTTAGGAGGGTATCGGACTGAAGCTTTCTTT. The chain joins TRBV7-9 to TRBJ1-1; D gene uncertain. This CDR3 comprises 14 residues. Germline values: CDR1 SEHNR, CDR2 FQNEAQ (reference sequence). V was cut by 1 base and J by 5 bases, with 11 bases left in between.

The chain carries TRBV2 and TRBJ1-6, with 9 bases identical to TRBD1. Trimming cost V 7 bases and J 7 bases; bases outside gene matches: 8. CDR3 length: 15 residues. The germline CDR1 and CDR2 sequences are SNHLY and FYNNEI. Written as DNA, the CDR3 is TGTGCCAGCACTGAGGATGGGACAGGGAATTCACCCCTCCACTTT. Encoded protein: CASTEDGTGNSPLHF.

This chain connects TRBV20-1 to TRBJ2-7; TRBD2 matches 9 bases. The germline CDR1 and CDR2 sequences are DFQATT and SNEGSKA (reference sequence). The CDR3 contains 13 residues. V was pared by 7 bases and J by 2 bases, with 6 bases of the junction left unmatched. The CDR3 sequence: CSVHLAGPYEQYF. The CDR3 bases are TGCAGTGTCCACCTAGCGGGGCCCTACGAGCAGTACTTC.

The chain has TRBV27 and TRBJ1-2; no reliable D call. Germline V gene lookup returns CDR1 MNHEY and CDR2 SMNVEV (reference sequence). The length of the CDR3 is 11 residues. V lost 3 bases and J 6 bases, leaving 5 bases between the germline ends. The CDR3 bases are TGTGCCAGCAGTTTCAGTGATGGCTACACCTTC. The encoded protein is CASSFSDGYTF.

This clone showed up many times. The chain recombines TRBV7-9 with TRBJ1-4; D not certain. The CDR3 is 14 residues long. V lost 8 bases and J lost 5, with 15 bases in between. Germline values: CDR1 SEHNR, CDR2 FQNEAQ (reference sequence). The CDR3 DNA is TGTGCCAGCGGTTCTGGGCGGAACAATGAAAAACTGTTTTTT. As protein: CASGSGRNNEKLFF.

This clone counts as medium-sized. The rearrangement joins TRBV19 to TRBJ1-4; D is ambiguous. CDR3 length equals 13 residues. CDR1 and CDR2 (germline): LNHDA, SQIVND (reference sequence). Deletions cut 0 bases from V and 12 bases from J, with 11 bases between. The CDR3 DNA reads TGTGCCAGTAGTATAGATCTAGGGAGGGAACTGTTTTTT. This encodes CASSIDLGRELFF.

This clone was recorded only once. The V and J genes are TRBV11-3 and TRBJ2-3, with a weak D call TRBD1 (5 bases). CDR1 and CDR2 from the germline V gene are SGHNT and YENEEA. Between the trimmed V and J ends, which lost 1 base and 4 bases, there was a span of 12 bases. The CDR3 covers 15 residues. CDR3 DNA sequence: TGTGCCAGCAGCTTAGTTAGGGGTTTCCCAGATACGCAGTATTTT. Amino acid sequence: CASSLVRGFPDTQYF.

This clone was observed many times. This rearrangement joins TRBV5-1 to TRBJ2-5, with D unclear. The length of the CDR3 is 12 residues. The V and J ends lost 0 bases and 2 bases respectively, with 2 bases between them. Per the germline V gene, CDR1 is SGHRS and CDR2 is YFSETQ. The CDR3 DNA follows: TGCGCCAGCAGCTTGGAACAAGAGACCCAGTACTTC. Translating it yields CASSLEQETQYF.

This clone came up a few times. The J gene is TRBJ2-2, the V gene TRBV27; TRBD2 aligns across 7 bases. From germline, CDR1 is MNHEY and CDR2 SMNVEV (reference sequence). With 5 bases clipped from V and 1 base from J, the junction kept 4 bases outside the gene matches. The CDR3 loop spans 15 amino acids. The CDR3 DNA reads TGTGCCAGCAGTCCGCTAGCGGAGAACACCGGGGAGCTGTTTTTT. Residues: CASSPLAENTGELFF.

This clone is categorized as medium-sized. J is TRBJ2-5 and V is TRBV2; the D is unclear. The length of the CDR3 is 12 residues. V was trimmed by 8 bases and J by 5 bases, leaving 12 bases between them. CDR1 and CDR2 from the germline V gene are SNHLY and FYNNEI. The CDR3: CASGLGSETQYF. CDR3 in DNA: TGTGCCAGCGGGCTGGGTTCGGAGACCCAGTACTTC.